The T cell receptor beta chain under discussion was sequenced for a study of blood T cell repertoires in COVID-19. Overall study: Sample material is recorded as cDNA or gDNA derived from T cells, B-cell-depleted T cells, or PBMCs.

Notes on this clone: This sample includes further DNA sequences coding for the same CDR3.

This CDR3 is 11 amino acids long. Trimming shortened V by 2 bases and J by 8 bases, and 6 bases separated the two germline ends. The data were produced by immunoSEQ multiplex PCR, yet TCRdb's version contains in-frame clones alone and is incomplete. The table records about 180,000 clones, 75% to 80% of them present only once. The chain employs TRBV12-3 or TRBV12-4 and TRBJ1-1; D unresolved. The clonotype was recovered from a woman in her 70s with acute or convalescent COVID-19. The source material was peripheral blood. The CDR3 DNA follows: TGTGCCAGCAGTTTAAGAACAGAAGCTTTCTTT. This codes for CASSLRTEAFF.